A selection of T cell receptor beta chains follows, all from one sample in a study of blood T cell repertoires in COVID-19. The method was immunoSEQ multiplex PCR; TCRdb's version includes in-frame clones alone and lacks a portion of them. The sample records about 56,000 clones, approximately 72% being singletons. Sequenced material: peripheral blood. These receptors were collected from a woman between 65 and 79 years old with COVID-19, enrolled during active disease. Both conserved end residues are part of each CDR3. The order of the fields is J gene, V gene, clone size, D gene, CDR3 protein, CDR3 DNA. The D gene is left open where the match is weak. Size is stated for part of the rows, as once, few or many counts, or as a class when the clone is expanded.

>TRBJ2-1|TRBV5-1|NA|TRBD2
CASSLSGLAVNEQFF
TGCGCCAGCAGCCTGAGCGGACTAGCGGTCAATGAGCAGTTCTTC
>TRBJ1-4|TRBV14|few|NA
CASSQRGATNEKLFF
TGTGCCAGCAGCCAACGGGGAGCAACTAATGAAAAACTGTTTTTT
>TRBJ2-2|TRBV11-2|few|TRBD1
CASSFGTGLGELFF
TGTGCCAGCAGCTTTGGGACAGGGCTCGGGGAGCTGTTTTTT
>TRBJ2-4|TRBV6-5|once|NA
CASSPGQRNIQYF
TGTGCCAGCAGTCCCGGACAGAGAAACATTCAGTACTTC
>TRBJ2-1|TRBV2|NA|TRBD2
CASSVASGSSYNEQFF
TGTGCCAGCAGTGTAGCTAGCGGGTCATCCTACAATGAGCAGTTCTTC
>TRBJ2-7|TRBV29-1|once|TRBD1
CSVEDQDRGYEQYF
TGCAGCGTTGAAGATCAAGACAGGGGCTACGAGCAGTACTTC
>TRBJ2-2|TRBV19|NA|TRBD2
CATGLGDTAGELFF
TGTGCCACGGGACTAGGCGACACGGCCGGGGAGCTGTTTTTT
>TRBJ1-1|TRBV12-3/TRBV12-4|NA|NA
CASTLDSDTEAFF
TGTGCCAGCACTCTGGACTCGGACACTGAAGCTTTCTTT
>TRBJ2-3|TRBV5-1|NA|NA
CASSLAGRGGTDTQYF
TGCGCCAGCAGCTTGGCCGGCAGGGGGGGCACAGATACGCAGTATTTT
>TRBJ1-2|TRBV9|NA|TRBD1
CASSDRQGAYGYTF
TGTGCCAGCAGCGACAGACAGGGGGCCTATGGCTACACCTTC
>TRBJ2-2|TRBV18|NA|NA
CASSPGAGELFF
TGTGCCAGCTCGCCCGGGGCCGGGGAGCTGTTTTTT
>TRBJ1-1|TRBV5-5|NA|TRBD1
CASSARQGSTEAFF
TGTGCCAGCAGCGCAAGACAGGGGAGCACTGAAGCTTTCTTT
>TRBJ1-1|TRBV7-8|NA|TRBD1
CASSLSHLPTGDHTEAFF
TGTGCCAGCAGCTTGTCCCATCTCCCGACAGGGGATCACACTGAAGCTTTCTTT
>TRBJ1-1|TRBV6-5|NA|NA
CASSWSRNTEAFF
TGTGCCAGCAGCTGGAGCAGGAACACTGAAGCTTTCTTT
>TRBJ2-3|TRBV24-1|NA|NA
CATSDLQGTPSGDTQYF
TGTGCCACCAGTGATTTGCAGGGGACCCCCTCCGGAGATACGCAGTATTTT
>TRBJ1-5|TRBV12-3/TRBV12-4|few|NA
CASKNRGNQPQHF
TGTGCCAGCAAGAACAGGGGCAATCAGCCCCAGCATTTT
>TRBJ1-4|TRBV7-2|NA|NA
CASSLGAAREKLFF
TGTGCCAGCAGCTTAGGGGCAGCCCGGGAGAAACTGTTTTTT
>TRBJ2-1|TRBV7-8|NA|TRBD2
CASSSLAGGSYNEQFF
TGTGCCAGCAGCTCTTTAGCGGGGGGCTCCTACAATGAGCAGTTCTTC
>TRBJ2-5|TRBV6-5|NA|TRBD1
CASKPDRGEETQYF
TGTGCCAGCAAACCGGACAGGGGCGAAGAGACCCAGTACTTC
>TRBJ1-1|TRBV11-3|NA|TRBD1
CASSPRDSTEAFF
TGTGCCAGCAGCCCTCGGGACAGCACTGAAGCTTTCTTT
>TRBJ1-2|TRBV10-3|NA|NA
CAISPQGTNYGYTF
TGTGCCATCAGCCCTCAGGGGACTAACTATGGCTACACCTTC
>TRBJ1-1|TRBV11-3|NA|NA
CASSFAGTTEAFF
TGTGCCAGCAGCTTCGCGGGGACGACTGAAGCTTTCTTT
>TRBJ1-2|TRBV5-1|NA|NA
CASSLDNSLYGYTF
TGCGCCAGCAGCTTGGACAACAGCCTTTATGGCTACACCTTC
>TRBJ1-5|TRBV19|NA|NA
CASSTTRGSGNQPQHF
TGTGCCAGTAGTACCACTAGGGGGTCGGGGAATCAGCCCCAGCATTTT
>TRBJ2-1|TRBV6-1|NA|NA
CASSDYKEQFF
TGTGCCAGCAGTGATTACAAGGAGCAGTTCTTC
>TRBJ1-2|TRBV7-2|few|TRBD1
CASSSGQASNYGYTF
TGTGCCAGCAGCTCCGGACAGGCTTCAAACTATGGCTACACCTTC
>TRBJ2-7|TRBV9|NA|NA
CASSVRAGSYEQYF
TGTGCCAGCAGCGTACGCGCGGGGTCCTACGAGCAGTACTTC
>TRBJ1-1|TRBV2|NA|TRBD1
CASSRQGGNTEAFF
TGTGCCAGCAGTCGACAGGGTGGGAACACTGAAGCTTTCTTT
>TRBJ1-2|TRBV10-3|NA|NA
CAIRGTTEGGYTF
TGTGCCATCAGAGGCACAACGGAGGGGGGCTACACCTTC
>TRBJ1-1|TRBV5-1|NA|NA
CASGGVTGVLGTEAFF
TGCGCCAGCGGGGGGGTCACCGGGGTCCTGGGGACTGAAGCTTTCTTT
>TRBJ1-4|TRBV19|NA|NA
CASSIARGGGEKLFF
TGTGCCAGTAGTATAGCCAGGGGCGGAGGCGAAAAACTGTTTTTT
>TRBJ2-1|TRBV7-2|NA|TRBD1
CASSEGQSYNEQFF
TGTGCCAGCAGCGAGGGACAGTCCTACAATGAGCAGTTCTTC
>TRBJ1-5|TRBV10-3|NA|NA
CAISIGGAADQPQHF
TGTGCCATCAGTATCGGCGGGGCGGCGGATCAGCCCCAGCATTTT
>TRBJ2-1|TRBV5-1|NA|TRBD1
CASRGTGNHNEQFF
TGCGCCAGCAGAGGGACAGGGAACCACAATGAGCAGTTCTTC
>TRBJ1-4|TRBV18|NA|TRBD1
CASSPQRGQGDEKLFF
TGTGCCAGCTCACCCCAGAGGGGACAGGGGGATGAAAAACTGTTTTTT
>TRBJ2-7|TRBV6-1|NA|NA
CASSEASGYEQYF
TGTGCCAGCAGTGAAGCGAGCGGCTACGAGCAGTACTTC
>TRBJ2-3|TRBV3-1/TRBV3-2|few|NA
CASSRRGSGASTDTQYF
TGTGCCAGCAGCCGGAGAGGTAGTGGAGCAAGCACAGATACGCAGTATTTT
>TRBJ2-5|TRBV5-8|NA|TRBD1
CASSPGQGQETQYF
TGTGCCAGCAGCCCAGGACAGGGCCAAGAGACCCAGTACTTC
>TRBJ1-2|TRBV24-1|medium-sized|NA
CATSEQGANYGYTF
TGTGCCACCAGTGAACAGGGAGCTAACTATGGCTACACCTTC
>TRBJ1-2|TRBV9|NA|TRBD1
CASSTQAQGAGYRGYTF
TGTGCCAGCAGCACCCAGGCCCAGGGGGCCGGCTATCGGGGCTACACCTTC
>TRBJ1-1|TRBV29-1|NA|NA
CSARENTEAFF
TGCAGCGCCCGAGAGAACACTGAAGCTTTCTTT
>TRBJ2-3|TRBV9|few|NA
CASSDGGTDTQYF
TGTGCCAGCAGCGACGGGGGCACAGATACGCAGTATTTT
>TRBJ1-3|TRBV3-1/TRBV3-2|few|NA
CASSQDRVPGNTIYF
TGTGCCAGCAGCCAAGATCGGGTACCTGGAAACACCATATATTTT
>TRBJ2-1|TRBV7-6|NA|TRBD2
CASSAWAGDTYNEQFF
TGTGCCAGCAGCGCCTGGGCGGGGGATACCTACAATGAGCAGTTCTTC
>TRBJ1-2|TRBV3-1/TRBV3-2|NA|NA
CASSRLTTGSSNGYTF
TGTGCCAGCAGCCGCCTTACGACAGGTTCATCTAATGGCTACACCTTC
>TRBJ1-6|TRBV27|NA|TRBD1
CASSRQGLNSPLHF
TGTGCCAGCAGTCGACAGGGGTTGAATTCACCCCTCCACTTT
>TRBJ1-2|TRBV6-5|NA|NA
CASSPNRLGYTF
TGTGCCAGCAGTCCGAACCGACTCGGCTACACCTTC
>TRBJ1-1|TRBV10-3|NA|TRBD1
CAISEEQGASGTEAFF
TGTGCCATCAGTGAGGAACAGGGGGCATCGGGCACTGAAGCTTTCTTT
>TRBJ2-3|TRBV5-1|once|TRBD1
CASTRTGAPDTQYF
TGCGCCAGCACCCGGACAGGGGCCCCAGATACGCAGTATTTT
>TRBJ2-1|TRBV5-6|NA|NA
CASSLERGGEQFF
TGTGCCAGCAGCTTGGAGAGGGGGGGTGAGCAGTTCTTC
>TRBJ2-1|TRBV7-7|NA|NA
CASSLVPTQAGAYNEQFF
TGTGCCAGCAGCTTAGTCCCCACACAGGCTGGGGCCTACAATGAGCAGTTCTTC
>TRBJ1-6|TRBV27|NA|NA
CASSLFGGQSSYNSPLHF
TGTGCCAGCAGTTTATTTGGTGGACAGAGCTCCTATAATTCACCCCTCCACTTT